This T cell receptor beta chain was observed in a study of shared clonotypes between healthy human individuals. V lost 4 bases, J lost 0 bases, and 10 bases lay in between. The germline gives CDR1 MDHEN, CDR2 SYDVKM. The CDR3 totals 15 residues. TCRdb's copy holds only in-frame clones and misses some; the assay was immunoSEQ multiplex PCR. Found here are some 2.1 million clones, approximately 94% of them singletons; the top ten hold more than 0.95%. It was CD45RO-negative cells, positively selected for CCR7, that made up naive CD8 cells, with terminally differentiated effector memory CD45RA+ cells excluded.

Material: naive CD8+ T cells sorted from blood. This clonotype originated in a young man in good health. The chain has TRBV28 and TRBJ2-1; D ambiguous. Here the CDR3 reads CASSSRTSSYNEQFF. In nucleotides, the CDR3 is TGTGCCAGCAGTTCGAGAACAAGCTCCTACAATGAGCAGTTCTTC.